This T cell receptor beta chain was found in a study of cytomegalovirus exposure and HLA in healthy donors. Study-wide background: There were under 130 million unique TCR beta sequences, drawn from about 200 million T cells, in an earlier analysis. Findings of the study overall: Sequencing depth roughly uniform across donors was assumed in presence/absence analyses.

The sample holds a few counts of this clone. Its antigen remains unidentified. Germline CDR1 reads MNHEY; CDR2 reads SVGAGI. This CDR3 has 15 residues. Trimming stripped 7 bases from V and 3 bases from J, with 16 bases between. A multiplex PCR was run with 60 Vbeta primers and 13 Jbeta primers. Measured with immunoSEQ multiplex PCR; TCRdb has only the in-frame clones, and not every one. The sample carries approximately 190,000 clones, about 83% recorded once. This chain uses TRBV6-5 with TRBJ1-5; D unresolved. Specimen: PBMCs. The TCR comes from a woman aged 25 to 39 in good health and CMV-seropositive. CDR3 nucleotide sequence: TGTGCCAGCAACCCAAGCGTTAACTTCAATCAGCCCCAGCATTTT. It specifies CASNPSVNFNQPQHF.